This TCR beta chain was captured in a study of T cell responses to AZD1222 COVID-19 vaccine. Whole-study results and caveats: Donors were largely white British and mainly female; clonal diversity was possibly underestimated. All repertoire sampling was performed exclusively after the peak T cell response. Compared with day 0, the breadth and depth of the Spike-specific TCR repertoire rose significantly after two doses of AZD1222.

CDR1 and CDR2 (germline): MNHEY, SVGAGI. The CDR3 is 13 residues long, counting both termini. With respect to this clone: Its antigen remains unidentified. The DNA is omitted, as the CDR3 cannot be located on it reliably, and the CDR3 follows TCRdb's listing.

Assay: immunoSEQ multiplex PCR; the TCRdb copy retains only in-frame clones and omits some. This sample carries 80,000 to 90,000 clones, about nine tenths of them seen once, and the ten largest clones take approximately 2%. This clonotype was obtained from an adult in good health. This material consisted of peripheral blood, taken on day 0 of AZD1222 vaccination. This chain uses TRBV6-5 with TRBJ2-7; the table gives TRBD2 as D, unverified against the DNA. The chain's CDR3 is CASSIVASGTVYF.